The source of this T cell receptor (beta chain) is a study of T cells in narcolepsy. Overall study: Patients with NT1 or NT2 and healthy control donors were enrolled. Notes on the study in general: Healthy controls reportedly lacked the autoreactive clonotypes serially found in patients' blood. Same-patient CSF and blood CD4+ T cell clonotypes included HCRT-specific and TRIB2-specific autoreactive ones.

From germline, CDR1 is SEHNR and CDR2 FQNEAQ (reference sequence). V lost 5 bases, J lost 16 bases, and 15 bases lay in between. The CDR3 is 11 residues long. In regard to this clone: Its specificity is unknown.

Libraries were prepared by immunoSEQ multiplex PCR; TCRdb keeps only in-frame clonotypes and omits some of them. The sample carries around 17,000 clones, around 70% recorded once. The chain couples TRBV7-9 to TRBJ1-3; no reliable D call. This clonotype originated in a human donor with narcolepsy. Material for sequencing was CD45RA- memory CD8+ T cells from PBMCs. CDR3 DNA sequence: TGTGCCAGCAGCCCCGGTCCCGATCCGTATTTT. As protein: CASSPGPDPYF.